What follows is one TCR beta chain and its context. Its antigen is undetermined. This entry belongs to a study of PD-1 blockade in classical Hodgkin lymphoma. General study findings and limits: Whoever responded completely had baseline diversity much like that seen in newly diagnosed patients. A significant rise in TCR diversity was seen by C4D1 for CD4+ cells but not for CD8+ cells. Why repertoires differed is undefined; disease activity or prior therapy possibly contributed.

Profiled with immunoSEQ multiplex PCR; TCRdb holds only in-frame clones, not every one. In the table there are 43,000 or so clones, almost 90% of which are singletons. In germline, CDR1 is SGDLS, CDR2 YYNGEE. The CDR3 covers 14 residues. The trim removed 4 bases at V and 5 bases at J, leaving 5 bases unmatched. There was relapse after autologous stem cell transplantation in every patient, and there was variation in brentuximab vedotin exposure. This material consisted of peripheral blood mononuclear cells (PBMCs), taken at baseline. This sequence was found in a human donor with classical Hodgkin lymphoma. The chain recombines TRBV9 with TRBJ1-4; 7 bases line up with TRBD1. The CDR3 loop is CASSRDRVNEKLFF. CDR3 nucleotides: TGTGCCAGCAGCCGCGACAGGGTGAATGAAAAACTGTTTTTT.